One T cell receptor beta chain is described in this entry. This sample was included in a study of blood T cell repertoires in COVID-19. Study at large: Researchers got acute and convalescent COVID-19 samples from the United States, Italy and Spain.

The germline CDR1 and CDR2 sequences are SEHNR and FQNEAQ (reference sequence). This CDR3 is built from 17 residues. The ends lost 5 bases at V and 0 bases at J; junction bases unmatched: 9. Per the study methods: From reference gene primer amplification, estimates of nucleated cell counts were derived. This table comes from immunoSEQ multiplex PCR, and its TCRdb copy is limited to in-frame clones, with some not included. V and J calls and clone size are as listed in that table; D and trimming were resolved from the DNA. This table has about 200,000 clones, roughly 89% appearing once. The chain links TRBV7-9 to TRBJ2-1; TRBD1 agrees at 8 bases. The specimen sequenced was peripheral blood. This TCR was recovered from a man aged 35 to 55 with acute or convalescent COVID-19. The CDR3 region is CASSPVQGGLSYNEQFF. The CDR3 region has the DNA TGTGCCAGCAGCCCTGTACAGGGGGGACTCTCCTACAATGAGCAGTTCTTC.